This entry lists 11 T cell receptor beta chains sequenced from one sample in a study of shared clonotypes between healthy human individuals. Profiled with immunoSEQ multiplex PCR; TCRdb holds only in-frame clones, not every one. This sample carries over 850,000 clones, around 82% of them seen once, and the ten largest clones take 0.4% to 0.55%. The sample consisted of memory CD4+ T cells from PBMCs. As to subset: CD45RA-negative fraction. The receptors derive from a man between 18 and 35 years old in good health. Some clones in this sample may be carry-over from other donors' samples.

This clone was counted a few times. The gene calls are TRBV5-6 and TRBJ1-4; 7 bases line up with TRBD1. Germline V gene sequence: CDR1 SGHDT, CDR2 YYEEEE. The CDR3 is 15 residues long. J gave up 2 bases and V 4 bases, and 5 bases lay outside the gene matches. CDR3 DNA sequence: TGTGCCAGCAGCCGCGCGGGACAGACTAATGAAAAACTGTTTTTT. The encoded protein is CASSRAGQTNEKLFF.

The chain is built from TRBV6-5 and TRBJ1-2, with 9 positions matching TRBD1. The germline V gene has CDR1 MNHEY and CDR2 SVGAGI. The CDR3 sequence is 13 residues long. Losses at the gene ends were 5 bases for V and 8 bases for J; bases not matched to a gene: 6. The CDR3 sequence: CASSPGTGRGYTF. As DNA, the CDR3 is TGTGCCAGCAGTCCAGGGACAGGGCGAGGCTACACCTTC.

The genes are TRBV18 and TRBJ1-2; 12 nucleotides match TRBD1. The CDR3 spans 14 residues. V lost 3 bases and J lost 7; bases outside the gene matches: 3. Germline loops: CDR1 KGHSH, CDR2 LQKENI. The CDR3 spells CASSPGTGGSGYTF. The CDR3 coding sequence is TGTGCCAGCTCACCGGGGACAGGGGGCTCTGGCTACACCTTC.

V is TRBV7-9 and J is TRBJ1-3; D remains ambiguous. The CDR3 consists of 16 residues. V lost 2 bases to trimming and J lost 2 bases, with 13 bases between them. Looked up from germline, CDR1 is SEHNR and CDR2 is FQNEAQ (reference sequence). The CDR3 is CASSLPRGSPGNTIYF. The CDR3 DNA reads TGTGCCAGCAGCTTACCTCGGGGTAGCCCTGGAAACACCATATATTTT.

The chain couples TRBV7-3 to TRBJ2-3; D remains ambiguous. CDR3 size: 17 residues. The germline V gene has CDR1 SGHTA and CDR2 FQGTGA. Trimming took off 5 bases at V and 4 bases at J, with 22 bases between the two ends. The CDR3 protein is CASSVAPGRSRADTQYF. CDR3 DNA: TGTGCCAGCAGCGTCGCCCCCGGGCGAAGCCGTGCAGATACGCAGTATTTT. The full variable domain, with the rest looked up from reference TRBV7-3 and TRBJ2-3, is GAGVSQTPSNKVTEKGKYVELRCDPISGHTALYWYRQSLGQGPEFLIYFQGTGAADDSGLPNDRFFAVRPEGSVSTLKIQRTERGDSAVYLCASSVAPGRSRADTQYFGPGTRLTVL.

The table lists this clone with a count of one. CDR3 sequence: CASSPGERVWDTIYF. The CDR3 DNA is TGTGCCAGCAGCCCGGGGGAGAGGGTCTGGGACACCATATATTTT. V gene TRBV4-2 combines with J gene TRBJ1-3, with D possibly being TRBD1 (5 bases). The CDR3 covers 15 residues. Trimming stripped 4 bases from V and 8 bases from J, with 18 bases between. CDR1 is LGHNA and CDR2 is YNFKEQ in the germline V gene.

This clone turned up a few times. V usage is TRBV18 and J usage is TRBJ2-7, with D possibly being TRBD1 (6 bases). The CDR3 runs 14 residues. Germline assignment: CDR1 KGHSH and CDR2 LQKENI. The ends were cut back, 3 bases at V and 6 bases at J, with 15 bases in the middle. The DNA for the CDR3 is TGTGCCAGCTCACCGACGGACAGAAACGGCGAGCAGTACTTC. Protein product: CASSPTDRNGEQYF. The full variable domain, completed using reference TRBV18 and TRBJ2-7, is NAGVMQNPRHLVRRRGQEARLRCSPMKGHSHVYWYRQLPEEGLKFMVYLQKENIIDESGMPKERFSAEFPKEGPSILRIQQVVRGDSAAYFCASSPTDRNGEQYFGPGTRLTVT.

The chain links TRBV5-1 to TRBJ2-7; 8 positions agree with TRBD1. V was pared by 5 bases and J by 2 bases, with 9 bases of the junction left unmatched. CDR3 size: 15 residues. Germline CDR1 reads SGHRS; CDR2 reads YFSETQ. The DNA of the CDR3 is TGCGCCAGCAGATCCGGACAGGGAAACCCCTACGAGCAGTACTTC. This codes for CASRSGQGNPYEQYF.

This rearrangement joins TRBV5-5 to TRBJ2-7, with D unresolved. Trimming pared 2 bases from V and 3 bases from J, leaving 6 bases between. Per germline, CDR1 SGHKS and CDR2 YYEKEE (reference sequence). CDR3 length: 12 residues. Here the CDR3 reads CASSLTLYEQYF. The DNA for the CDR3 is TGTGCCAGCAGCTTAACACTCTACGAGCAGTACTTC.

The chain is built from TRBV5-4 and TRBJ2-1; TRBD2 matches at 13 bases. With 0 bases clipped from V and 6 bases from J, the junction kept 6 bases outside the gene matches. Germline V gene lookup returns CDR1 SGHNT and CDR2 YYREEE (reference sequence). The CDR3 sequence is 17 residues long. The CDR3 here is CASSLALRTSGSNEQFF. The CDR3 DNA follows: TGTGCCAGCAGCTTGGCCTTACGGACTAGCGGGAGCAATGAGCAGTTCTTC.

The CDR3 DNA is TGTGCCAGCAGCGCCCCCCAGGGAGGCTACACCTTC. It encodes CASSAPQGGYTF. V gene TRBV7-9 combines with J gene TRBJ1-2, with a possible D match to TRBD1 (5 bases). Germline V gene lookup returns CDR1 SEHNR and CDR2 FQNEAQ (reference sequence). Between the trimmed V and J ends, which lost 5 bases and 8 bases, there was a span of 12 bases. The CDR3 is made up of 12 amino acids.